These T cell receptor beta chains were read from a single sample in a study of glioma-infiltrating T cells after dendritic cell vaccination. Repertoires were generated with immunoSEQ multiplex PCR, while TCRdb's copy carries only in-frame clones and drops some. This table holds tens of thousands of clones, approximately 90% found once. The starting material was blood, obtained before dendritic cell vaccination. These receptors all come from a human donor with glioblastoma. Both conserved end residues are part of each CDR3. D genes are given only for firm matches. The listing skips clone size in some rows; elsewhere it reads once, few, many or a size class.

CDR3 protein,CDR3 DNA,D gene,V gene,clone size,J gene
CASSESSGRRDTQYF,TGTGCCAGCAGTGAATCTAGCGGAAGACGGGATACGCAGTATTTT,TRBD2,TRBV2,.,TRBJ2-3
CASSRGTNDEQYF,TGTGCCAGCAGCCGGGGGACTAACGACGAGCAGTACTTC,TRBD2,TRBV4-2,few,TRBJ2-7
CASRAEPGETQYF,TGTGCCAGCAGAGCAGAGCCGGGGGAGACCCAGTACTTC,.,TRBV27,.,TRBJ2-5
CASSSLRDRANTGELFF,TGTGCCAGCAGCTCCCTCCGGGACAGGGCCAACACCGGGGAGCTGTTTTTT,TRBD1,TRBV7-2,.,TRBJ2-2
CASSLVPGSYNEQFF,TGCGCCAGCAGCTTGGTTCCGGGTTCCTACAATGAGCAGTTCTTC,.,TRBV5-1,.,TRBJ2-1
CASSIGTGATGTEAFF,TGTGCCAGCAGTATCGGGACAGGGGCGACCGGGACTGAAGCTTTCTTT,TRBD1,TRBV7-9,.,TRBJ1-1
CASSPRDREYGYTF,TGTGCCAGCAGCCCCCGGGACAGGGAGTATGGCTACACCTTC,TRBD1,TRBV11-3,few,TRBJ1-2
CASSFTGDGYTF,TGCGCCAGCAGCTTCACAGGGGATGGCTACACCTTC,TRBD1,TRBV5-1,.,TRBJ1-2
CASSSGTGQYEQYF,TGCGCCAGCAGCTCCGGGACAGGGCAGTACGAGCAGTACTTC,TRBD1,TRBV5-1,.,TRBJ2-7
CASSLLEGDSGEQYF,TGCGCCAGCAGCTTGTTGGAGGGCGACAGCGGCGAGCAGTACTTC,.,TRBV5-1,once,TRBJ2-7
CASSGLAGSSGANVLTF,TGCGCCAGCAGCGGACTAGCGGGGTCGTCTGGGGCCAACGTCCTGACTTTC,TRBD2,TRBV5-1,.,TRBJ2-6
CASRGGDYGYTF,TGCGCCAGCAGGGGGGGAGACTATGGCTACACCTTC,.,TRBV10-2,.,TRBJ1-2
CASEQDRAYEQYF,TGTGCCAGCGAACAAGACAGAGCCTACGAGCAGTACTTC,.,TRBV2,.,TRBJ2-7
CASSLGAVETQYF,TGTGCTAGCAGCTTGGGGGCCGTGGAGACCCAGTACTTC,.,TRBV7-7,once,TRBJ2-5
CASSLEATLRNYGYTF,TGCGCCAGCAGCTTGGAAGCGACTCTTCGAAACTATGGCTACACCTTC,.,TRBV5-1,.,TRBJ1-2
CATPKGAGVQDTQYF,TGCGCCACCCCGAAGGGAGCGGGAGTACAAGATACGCAGTATTTT,TRBD2,TRBV10-1,.,TRBJ2-3
CASSAVAGASTDTQYF,TGTGCCAGCAGCGCGGTAGCGGGGGCCTCCACAGATACGCAGTATTTT,TRBD2,TRBV9,.,TRBJ2-3
CASSLGPSNTEAFF,TGCGCCAGCAGCTTGGGTCCGAGCAACACTGAAGCTTTCTTT,.,TRBV5-1,.,TRBJ1-1
CASSLVLAGPYTDTQYF,TGTGCCAGCAGCTTGGTTCTAGCGGGACCATACACAGATACGCAGTATTTT,TRBD2,TRBV7-8,.,TRBJ2-3
CASSDRGRDYGYTF,TGTGCCAGCAGTGACAGGGGGCGGGACTATGGCTACACCTTC,TRBD1,TRBV6-1,.,TRBJ1-2
CAWSIGTGELFF,TGTGCCTGGAGTATCGGGACCGGGGAGCTGTTTTTT,.,TRBV30,.,TRBJ2-2
CASSPLAGAPYEQYF,TGCGCCAGCAGCCCCTTAGCGGGTGCTCCCTACGAGCAGTACTTC,TRBD2,TRBV5-1,.,TRBJ2-7
CASSLGDRGALLFSGANVLTF,TGCGCCAGCAGCTTGGGGGACAGGGGCGCGCTACTCTTCTCTGGGGCCAACGTCCTGACTTTC,TRBD1,TRBV5-1,.,TRBJ2-6
CASSLESSYGYTF,TGCGCCAGCAGCTTGGAGAGCTCCTATGGCTACACCTTC,.,TRBV5-1,.,TRBJ1-2
CASRGLLGGDYGYTF,TGTGCCAGCAGGGGACTATTGGGGGGGGACTATGGCTACACCTTC,.,TRBV6-1,.,TRBJ1-2
CASSLTDSDTQYF,TGTGCCAGCAGCTTGACGGACTCAGATACGCAGTATTTT,.,TRBV11-2,.,TRBJ2-3
CASSYGTRGRDTQYF,TGTGCCAGCAGCTACGGGACTAGAGGACGGGATACGCAGTATTTT,TRBD2,TRBV7-9,.,TRBJ2-3
CASSSGQRHAFF,TGTGCCAGCAGCTCTGGACAGCGTCATGCTTTCTTT,.,TRBV7-9,.,TRBJ1-1
CASSRYRGPDSYEQYF,TGTGCCAGCAGTCGGTACAGGGGGCCTGACTCCTACGAGCAGTACTTC,TRBD1,TRBV2,.,TRBJ2-7
CASSFLRGRKSSYEQYF,TGTGCCAGCAGCTTTCTCAGGGGGCGGAAAAGCTCCTACGAGCAGTACTTC,TRBD1,TRBV7-9,.,TRBJ2-7
CASDRAGGTLNEQFF,TGTGCCAGCGACCGGGCGGGAGGGACCCTTAATGAGCAGTTCTTC,TRBD2,TRBV6-1,.,TRBJ2-1
CASSYSAGTVNEQYF,TGTGCCAGCAGTTACTCCGCAGGGACAGTAAACGAGCAGTACTTC,TRBD1,TRBV6-5,once,TRBJ2-7
CASSQAQARRGSAYGYTF,TGCGCCAGCAGCCAAGCCCAAGCCCGAAGGGGGTCGGCCTATGGCTACACCTTC,.,TRBV4-1,.,TRBJ1-2
CASSLQGYGYTF,TGTGCCAGCAGCTTACAGGGTTATGGCTACACCTTC,.,TRBV7-2,.,TRBJ1-2
CASSSGTAGGYTF,TGTGCCAGCAGTTCCGGGACAGCTGGTGGCTACACCTTC,TRBD1,TRBV6-6,.,TRBJ1-2
CASSQSAGVNEQFF,TGTGCCAGCAGCCAATCAGCAGGGGTCAATGAGCAGTTCTTC,.,TRBV16,.,TRBJ2-1
CASRRQGAFENTIYF,TGTGCCAGCAGACGCCAGGGTGCTTTTGAAAACACCATATATTTT,.,TRBV27,.,TRBJ1-3
CASRAGGTSTDTQYF,TGCGCCAGCAGGGCGGGAGGGACTAGCACAGATACGCAGTATTTT,TRBD2,TRBV5-1,.,TRBJ2-3
CASRGPSGRSIGELFF,TGTGCCAGCAGGGGCCCTAGCGGGAGGTCGATCGGGGAGCTGTTTTTT,TRBD2,TRBV28,.,TRBJ2-2
CASRAEETQYF,TGTGCCAGCAGAGCCGAAGAGACCCAGTACTTC,.,TRBV7-6,.,TRBJ2-5
CAWSVRGDYEQYF,TGTGCCTGGAGTGTCCGGGGGGACTACGAGCAGTACTTC,TRBD2,TRBV30,.,TRBJ2-7
CASSLLTGGNTEAFF,TGTGCCAGCAGTTTATTAACAGGGGGCAACACTGAAGCTTTCTTT,TRBD1,TRBV28,.,TRBJ1-1
CASSSGGMGTDTQYF,TGTGCCAGCTCTAGCGGGGGTATGGGCACAGATACGCAGTATTTT,TRBD2,TRBV6-1,.,TRBJ2-3
CASKRGGQETQYF,TGTGCCAGCAAAAGGGGGGGCCAAGAGACCCAGTACTTC,.,TRBV2,.,TRBJ2-5
CASSFRGGESYEQYF,TGTGCCAGCAGCTTCCGGGGGGGCGAATCCTACGAGCAGTACTTC,TRBD2,TRBV7-2,.,TRBJ2-7
CASSDGGRGDTQYF,TGTGCCAGCAGTGACGGTGGGAGAGGAGATACGCAGTATTTT,.,TRBV6-1,.,TRBJ2-3
CASSTGRASYEQYF,TGTGCCAGTAGTACCGGGCGGGCGTCCTACGAGCAGTACTTC,.,TRBV19,.,TRBJ2-7
CAWSVSGVGQPQHF,TGTGCCTGGAGTGTTAGCGGAGTCGGTCAGCCCCAGCATTTT,.,TRBV30,.,TRBJ1-5
CASIGGLSEKLFF,TGTGCCAGCATAGGGGGCCTGAGTGAAAAACTGTTTTTT,TRBD1,TRBV2,once,TRBJ1-4
CASSLGDRTFGTQYF,TGCGCCAGCAGCTTGGGGGACAGGACTTTTGGTACCCAGTACTTC,TRBD1,TRBV5-1,.,TRBJ2-5